This T cell receptor beta chain was found in a study of beta chain features in type 1 diabetes. All of the isolated RNA was reverse transcribed, so expressed TCRB transcripts were sequenced. This table comes from immunoSEQ multiplex PCR, and its TCRdb copy is limited to in-frame clones, with some not included. The sample gives nearly 250,000 clones, 14% of which show up once; roughly 0.028% is in the top ten. The length of the CDR3 is 15 residues. J lost 10 bases, V lost 0 bases, and 6 bases had no gene match. The germline gives CDR1 LGHNA, CDR2 YNFKEQ. What was sequenced was naive CD4+ T cells from blood. The receptor's source is a woman aged 40 to 50 in good health. V usage is TRBV4-2 and J usage is TRBJ2-3; 11 bases line up with TRBD2. The CDR3 nucleotides are TGTGCCAGCAGCCAAGAGGCTAGCGGGGGGCAACCGCAGTATTTT. It codes for CASSQEASGGQPQYF.